This T cell receptor beta chain was retrieved from a study of blood T cell repertoires in COVID-19. Study background: T cells, B-cell-depleted T cells, or PBMCs provided the cDNA or gDNA that served as material.

In the authors' methods: Estimation of nucleated cell counts relied on the amplification of reference gene primers. Sequenced by immunoSEQ multiplex PCR; TCRdb stores in-frame clones only, minus some. The V and J calls and clone size come from that table; D and trimming were worked out from the DNA. The table records about 200,000 clones, roughly 84% of them present only once. This CDR3 is 17 amino acids long. Germline loops: CDR1 SEHNR, CDR2 FQNEAQ (reference sequence). Between the trimmed V and J ends, which lost 6 bases and 7 bases, there was a span of 22 bases. The participants were between roughly 18 and 89 years old and came from 24 US areas. Shortly before study entry, within 2 weeks, exposed participants had met a COVID-19 case.

Sequencing was done on a sample of PBMCs or T cells enriched from blood (not recorded which). The chain uses TRBV7-9 and TRBJ1-6, with D uncertain. The clonotype was recovered from a woman between 25 and 40 years old who had been exposed to COVID-19. CDR3 sequence (DNA): TGTGCCAGCAGTCCCAGGTTCGGTGCAGGCAAAAATTCACCCCTCCACTTT. Protein product: CASSPRFGAGKNSPLHF.